This T cell receptor beta chain derives from a study of blood T cell repertoires in COVID-19. Study-level background: Acute and convalescent COVID-19 specimens originated in the United States, Italy and Spain. PBMCs, B-cell-depleted T cells, or T cells were the source of the cDNA or gDNA that made up the material.

As originally analysed: The assay estimated nucleated cells by amplifying reference gene primers. Produced via immunoSEQ multiplex PCR; TCRdb's table is partial and in-frame only. V, J and clone size are taken as reported in that table, and D and trimming were inferred from the DNA itself. Of about 340,000 clones listed, over 70% were seen once; the top ten hold just under 6.5%. Seattle patients were enrolled while actively infected and followed longitudinally. V lost 3 bases, J lost 0 bases, and 9 bases lay in between. CDR3 length equals 15 residues. The germline V gene encodes CDR1 LNHDA and CDR2 SQIVND (reference sequence).

Material: peripheral blood. The gene calls are TRBV19 and TRBJ2-1; a weak D match, TRBD1 (6 bases). This TCR was sampled from a woman between 50 and 59 years old with COVID-19, enrolled during active disease. CDR3 in amino acids: CASSITGSSYNEQFF. As DNA, the CDR3 is TGTGCCAGTAGTATTACAGGGAGCTCCTACAATGAGCAGTTCTTC.